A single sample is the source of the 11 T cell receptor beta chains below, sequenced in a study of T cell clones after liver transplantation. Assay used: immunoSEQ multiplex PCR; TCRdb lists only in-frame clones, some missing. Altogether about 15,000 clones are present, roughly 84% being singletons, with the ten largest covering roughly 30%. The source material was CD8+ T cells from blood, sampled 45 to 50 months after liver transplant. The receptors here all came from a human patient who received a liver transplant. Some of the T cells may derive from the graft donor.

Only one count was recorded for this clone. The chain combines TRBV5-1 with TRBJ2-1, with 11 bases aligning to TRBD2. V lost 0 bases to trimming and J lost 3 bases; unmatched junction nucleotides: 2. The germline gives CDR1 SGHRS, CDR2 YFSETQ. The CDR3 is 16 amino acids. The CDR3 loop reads CASSLGLAGLYNEQFF. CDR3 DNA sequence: TGCGCCAGCAGCTTGGGACTAGCGGGGCTCTACAATGAGCAGTTCTTC.

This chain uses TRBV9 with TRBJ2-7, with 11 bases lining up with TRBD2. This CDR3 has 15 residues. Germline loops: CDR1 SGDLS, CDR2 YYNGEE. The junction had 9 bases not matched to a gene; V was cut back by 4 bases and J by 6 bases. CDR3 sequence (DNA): TGTGCCAGCAGCCCACTAGCGGGAGATTGGGTCGAGCAGTACTTC. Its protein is CASSPLAGDWVEQYF.

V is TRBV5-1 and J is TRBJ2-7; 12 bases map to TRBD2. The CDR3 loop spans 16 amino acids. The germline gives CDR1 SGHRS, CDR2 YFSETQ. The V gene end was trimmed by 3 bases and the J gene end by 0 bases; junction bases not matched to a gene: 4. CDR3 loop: CASSSTSGGPSYEQYF. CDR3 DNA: TGCGCCAGCAGCTCCACTAGCGGGGGGCCCTCCTACGAGCAGTACTTC.

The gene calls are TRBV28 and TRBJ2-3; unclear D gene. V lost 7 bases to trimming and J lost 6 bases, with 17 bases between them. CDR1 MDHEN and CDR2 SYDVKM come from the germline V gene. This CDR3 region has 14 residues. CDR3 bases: TGTGCCAGCAACTATGGCGGAGTTGGGGATACGCAGTATTTT. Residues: CASNYGGVGDTQYF.

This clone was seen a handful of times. CDR3 nucleotides: TGTGCCAGCGGGGGGGACCCCCGACCGACTGAAGCTTTCTTT. Residues: CASGGDPRPTEAFF. The chain recombines TRBV11-2 with TRBJ1-1, with D perhaps matching TRBD1 (5 bases). CDR1 SGHAT and CDR2 FQNNGV come from the germline V gene. CDR3 length: 14 amino acids. The V end was cut by 8 bases, the J end by 5 bases, with 18 bases between. The full variable domain, its missing parts supplied by reference TRBV11-2 and TRBJ1-1, is EAGVAQSPRYKIIEKRQSVAFWCNPISGHATLYWYQQILGQGPKLLIQFQNNGVVDDSQLPKDRFSAERLKGVDSTLKIQPAKLEDSAVYLCASGGDPRPTEAFFGQGTRLTVV.

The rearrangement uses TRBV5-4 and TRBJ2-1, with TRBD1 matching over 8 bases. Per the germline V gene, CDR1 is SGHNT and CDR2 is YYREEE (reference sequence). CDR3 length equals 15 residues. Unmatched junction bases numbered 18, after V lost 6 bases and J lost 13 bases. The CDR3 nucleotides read TGTGCCAGCACTTCTCCGGGACAGGCTGTGAGTTTTCAGTTCTTC. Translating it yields CASTSPGQAVSFQFF.

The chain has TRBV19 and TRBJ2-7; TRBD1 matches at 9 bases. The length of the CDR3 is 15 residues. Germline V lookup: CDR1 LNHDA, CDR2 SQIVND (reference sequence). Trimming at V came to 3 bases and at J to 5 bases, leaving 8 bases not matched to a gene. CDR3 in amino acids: CASSIGTGRMDEQYF. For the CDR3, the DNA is TGTGCCAGTAGTATTGGGACAGGGAGGATGGACGAGCAGTACTTC.

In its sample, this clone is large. CDR3 sequence reads: CASSLTGTHEQYF. The CDR3 DNA reads TGTGCCAGCAGCTTAACAGGGACCCACGAGCAGTACTTC. This rearrangement joins TRBV7-9 to TRBJ2-7; D possibly corresponds to TRBD1 (6 bases). The CDR3 has 13 amino acids. The germline V gene encodes CDR1 SEHNR and CDR2 FQNEAQ (reference sequence). Trimming cost V 2 bases and J 5 bases, with 10 bases left between them.

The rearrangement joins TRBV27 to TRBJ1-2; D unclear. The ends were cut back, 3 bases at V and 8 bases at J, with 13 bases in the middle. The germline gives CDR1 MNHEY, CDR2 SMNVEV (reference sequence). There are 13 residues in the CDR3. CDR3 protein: CASSFSPSAGYTF. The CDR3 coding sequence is TGTGCCAGCAGTTTCTCTCCTTCAGCCGGCTACACCTTC.

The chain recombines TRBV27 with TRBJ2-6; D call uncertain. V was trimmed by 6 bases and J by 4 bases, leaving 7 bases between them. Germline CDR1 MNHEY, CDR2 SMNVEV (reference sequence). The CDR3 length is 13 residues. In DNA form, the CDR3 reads TGTGCCAGCAGCACTGGGGGGGCCAACGTCCTGACTTTC. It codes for CASSTGGANVLTF.

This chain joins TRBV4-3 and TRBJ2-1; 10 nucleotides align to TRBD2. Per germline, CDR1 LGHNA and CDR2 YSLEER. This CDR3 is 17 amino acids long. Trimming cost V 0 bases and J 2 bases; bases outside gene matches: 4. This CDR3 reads CASSQDNSGGPYNEQFF. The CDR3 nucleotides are TGCGCCAGCAGCCAAGACAATAGCGGGGGGCCCTACAATGAGCAGTTCTTC.